The 2 T cell receptor beta chains presented below share a single source sample, sequenced in a study of T cells in Graves' hyperthyroidism and ophthalmopathy. It was RNA transcripts that yielded the amplified TCR beta CDR3 regions. RT-PCR in the first round (using the HTBI primer set) targeted the TCR CDR3. TCRdb used MiXCR to reprocess the multiplex PCR reads, holding one entry per CDR3 protein. Among about 420,000 distinct CDR3 sequences listed, roughly 14% were seen once. The sample taken for sequencing was blood. These TCRs come from a woman under 30 with Graves' hyperthyroidism.

This clonotype has a count of ten or more. This chain joins TRBV11-3 and TRBJ2-1; TRBD2 aligns across 12 bases. J lost 4 bases, V lost 3 bases, and 10 bases had no gene match. CDR3 length: 18 residues. Per the germline V gene, CDR1 is SGHNT and CDR2 is YENEEA. CDR3 sequence: CASSLGLAGGPGYNEQFF. Here the CDR3 DNA reads TGTGCCAGCAGCTTGGGGCTAGCGGGAGGGCCGGGGTACAATGAGCAGTTCTTC.

For this clonotype: A much more abundant neighbour one base away suggests this may be a read error. J is TRBJ2-3 and V is TRBV5-1; the match to TRBD1 covers 7 bases. The germline gives CDR1 SGHRS, CDR2 YFSETQ. V lost 7 bases and J lost 4; bases outside the gene matches: 18. This CDR3 region has 17 residues. The CDR3 region is CASCVPVTGYSADTQYF. The DNA for the CDR3 is TGCGCCAGCTGCGTGCCGGTGACAGGGTATAGCGCAGATACGCAGTATTTT.